This T cell receptor (beta chain) was observed in a study of OX40 agonist ivuxolimab in advanced cancers. Study-wide points: At 0.1 to 3.0 mg/kg and by week 6, clonal expansion occurred in CD4+ and CD8+ blood T cells.

CDR3 length equals 15 residues. Germline lookup yields CDR1 SGHTA and CDR2 FQGNSA. V was pared by 5 bases and J by 2 bases, with 16 bases between. The method was immunoSEQ multiplex PCR; TCRdb's version includes in-frame clones alone and lacks a portion of them. The data hold fewer than 85,000 clones, with 65% to 85% observed a single time. Points on this clone: Its specificity is not known.

The source material was CD4+ or CD8+ T cells sorted from blood, sampled in a trial of the OX40 agonist ivuxolimab. The clonotype comes from an adult with an advanced solid tumor such as melanoma, head and neck, liver or kidney cancer. V is TRBV7-2 and J is TRBJ2-7; D is uncertain. The CDR3 DNA reads TGTGCCAGCAGCGCCCAGGAAGTGCTTACCTACGAGCAGTACTTC. It translates to CASSAQEVLTYEQYF.